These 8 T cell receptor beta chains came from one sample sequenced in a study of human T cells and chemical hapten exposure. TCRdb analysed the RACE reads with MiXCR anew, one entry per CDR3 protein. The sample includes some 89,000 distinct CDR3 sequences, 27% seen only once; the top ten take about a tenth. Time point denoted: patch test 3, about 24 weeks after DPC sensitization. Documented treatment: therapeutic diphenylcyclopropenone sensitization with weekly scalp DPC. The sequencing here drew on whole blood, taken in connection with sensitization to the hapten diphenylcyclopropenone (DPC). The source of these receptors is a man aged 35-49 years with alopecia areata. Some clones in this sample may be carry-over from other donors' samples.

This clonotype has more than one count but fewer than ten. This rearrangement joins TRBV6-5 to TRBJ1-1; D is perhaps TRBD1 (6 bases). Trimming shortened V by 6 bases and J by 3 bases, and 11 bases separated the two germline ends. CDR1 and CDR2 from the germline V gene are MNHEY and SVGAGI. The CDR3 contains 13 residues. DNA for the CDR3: TGTGCCAGCAGGGCCTACAGGGACACTGAAGCTTTCTTT. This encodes CASRAYRDTEAFF.

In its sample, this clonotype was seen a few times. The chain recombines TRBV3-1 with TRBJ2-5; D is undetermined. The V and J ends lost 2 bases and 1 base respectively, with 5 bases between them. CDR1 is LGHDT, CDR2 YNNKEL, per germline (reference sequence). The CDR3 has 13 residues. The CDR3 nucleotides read TGTGCCAGCAGCCAACAGGTCCAAGAGACCCAGTACTTC. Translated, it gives CASSQQVQETQYF.

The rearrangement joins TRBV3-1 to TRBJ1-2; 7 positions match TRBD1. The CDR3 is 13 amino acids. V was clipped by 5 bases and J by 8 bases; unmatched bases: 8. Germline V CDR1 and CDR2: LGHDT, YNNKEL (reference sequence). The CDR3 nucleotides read TGTGCCAGCAGCAAAGGGACAGCGGCGGGCTACACCTTC. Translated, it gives CASSKGTAAGYTF.

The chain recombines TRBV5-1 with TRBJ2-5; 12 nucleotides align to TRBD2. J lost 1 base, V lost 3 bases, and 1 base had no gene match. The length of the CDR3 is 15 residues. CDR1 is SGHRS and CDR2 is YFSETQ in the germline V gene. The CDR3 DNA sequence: TGCGCCAGCAGCTGGACTAGCGGGGTCCAAGAGACCCAGTACTTC. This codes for CASSWTSGVQETQYF.

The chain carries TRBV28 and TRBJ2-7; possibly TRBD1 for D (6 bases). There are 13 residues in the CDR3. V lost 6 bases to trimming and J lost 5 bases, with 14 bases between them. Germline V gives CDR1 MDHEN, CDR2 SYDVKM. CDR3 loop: CASRMTGTDEQYF. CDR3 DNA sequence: TGTGCCAGCAGAATGACAGGTACCGACGAGCAGTACTTC. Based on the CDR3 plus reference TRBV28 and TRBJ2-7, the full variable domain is DVKVTQSSRYLVKRTGEKVFLECVQDMDHENMFWYRQDPGLGLRLIYFSYDVKMKEKGDIPEGYSVSREKKERFSLILESASTNQTSMYLCASRMTGTDEQYFGPGTRLTVT.

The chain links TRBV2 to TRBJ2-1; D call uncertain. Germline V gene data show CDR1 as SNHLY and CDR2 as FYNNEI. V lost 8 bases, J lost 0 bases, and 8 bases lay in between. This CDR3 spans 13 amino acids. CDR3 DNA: TGTGCCAGCGGCCCGAGCTCCTACAATGAGCAGTTCTTC. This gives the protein CASGPSSYNEQFF.

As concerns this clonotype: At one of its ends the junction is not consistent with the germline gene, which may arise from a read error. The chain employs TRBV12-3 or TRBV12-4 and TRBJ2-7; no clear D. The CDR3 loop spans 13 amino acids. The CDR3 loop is CASGFETTNEQYF. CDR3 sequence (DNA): TGTGCCAGCGGTTTTGAGACCACAAACGAGCAGTACTTC.

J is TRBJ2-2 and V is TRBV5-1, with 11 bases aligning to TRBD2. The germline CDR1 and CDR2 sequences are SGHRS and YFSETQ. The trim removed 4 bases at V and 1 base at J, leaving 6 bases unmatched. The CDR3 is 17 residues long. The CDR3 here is CASSGRGLAVNTGELFF. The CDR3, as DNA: TGCGCCAGCAGCGGACGGGGACTAGCGGTGAACACCGGGGAGCTGTTTTTT.